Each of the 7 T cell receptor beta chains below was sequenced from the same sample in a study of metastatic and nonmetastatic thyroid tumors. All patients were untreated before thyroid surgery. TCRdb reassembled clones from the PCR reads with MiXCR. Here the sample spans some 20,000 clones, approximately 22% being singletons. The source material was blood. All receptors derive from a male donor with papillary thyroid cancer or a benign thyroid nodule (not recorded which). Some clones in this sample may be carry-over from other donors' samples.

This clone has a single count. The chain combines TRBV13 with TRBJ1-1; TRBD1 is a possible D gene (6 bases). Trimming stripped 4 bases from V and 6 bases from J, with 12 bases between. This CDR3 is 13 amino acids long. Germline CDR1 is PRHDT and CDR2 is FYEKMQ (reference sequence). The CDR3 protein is CASSSGRTAEAFF. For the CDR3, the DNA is TGTGCCAGCAGCTCCGGCAGGACAGCTGAAGCTTTCTTT.

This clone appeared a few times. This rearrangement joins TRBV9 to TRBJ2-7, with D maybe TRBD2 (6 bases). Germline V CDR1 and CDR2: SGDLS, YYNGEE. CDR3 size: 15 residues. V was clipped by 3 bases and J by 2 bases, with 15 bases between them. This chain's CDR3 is CASSAGRELTYEQYF. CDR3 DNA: TGTGCCAGCAGCGCAGGACGGGAGCTCACCTACGAGCAGTACTTC.

The CDR3 sequence is CAWSGTSYEQYF. The CDR3 DNA sequence: TGTGCCTGGAGCGGGACATCCTACGAGCAGTACTTC. The chain is built from TRBV30 and TRBJ2-7, with D perhaps matching TRBD1 (6 bases). Trimming stripped 3 bases from V and 1 base from J, with 7 bases between. This CDR3 contains 12 residues. Germline V lookup: CDR1 GTSNPN, CDR2 SVGIG (reference sequence).

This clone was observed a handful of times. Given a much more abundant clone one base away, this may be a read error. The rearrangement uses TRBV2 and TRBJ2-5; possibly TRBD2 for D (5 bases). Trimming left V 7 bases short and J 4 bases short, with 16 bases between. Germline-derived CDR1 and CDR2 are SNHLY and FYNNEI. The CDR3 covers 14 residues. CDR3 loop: CASIEGNNIETQYF. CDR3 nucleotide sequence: TGTGCCAGCATTGAGGGAAATAACATAGAGACCCAGTACTTC. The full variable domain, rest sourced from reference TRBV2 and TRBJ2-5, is EPEVTQTPSHQVTQMGQEVILRCVPISNHLYFYWYRQILGQKVEFLVSFYNNEISEKSEIFDDQFSVERPDGSNFTLKIRSTKLEDSAMYFCASIEGNNIETQYFGPGTRLLVL.

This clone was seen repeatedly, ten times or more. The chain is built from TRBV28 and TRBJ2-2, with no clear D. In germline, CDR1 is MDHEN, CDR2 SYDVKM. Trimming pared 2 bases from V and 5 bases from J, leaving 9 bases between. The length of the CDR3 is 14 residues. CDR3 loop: CASSLPLETGELFF. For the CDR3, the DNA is TGTGCCAGCAGTTTACCTCTAGAAACCGGGGAGCTGTTTTTT.

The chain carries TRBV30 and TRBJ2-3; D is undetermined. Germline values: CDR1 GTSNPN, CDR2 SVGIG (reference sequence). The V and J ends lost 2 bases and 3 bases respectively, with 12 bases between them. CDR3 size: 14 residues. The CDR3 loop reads CAWSSGVVTDTQYF. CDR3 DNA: TGTGCCTGGAGTTCTGGGGTGGTAACAGATACGCAGTATTTT.

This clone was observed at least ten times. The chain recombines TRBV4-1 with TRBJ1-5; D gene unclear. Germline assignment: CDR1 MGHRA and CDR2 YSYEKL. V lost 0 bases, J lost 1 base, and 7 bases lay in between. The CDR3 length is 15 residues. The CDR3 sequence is CASSQERGSNQPQHF. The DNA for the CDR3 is TGCGCCAGCAGCCAAGAGAGAGGCAGCAATCAGCCCCAGCATTTT.